The sequence of this T cell receptor (beta chain) was determined in a study of radiotherapy plus CTLA-4 blockade in lung cancer (dated by TCRdb to 2016 to 2019). Study-wide context: Objective responses were observed in 18% of enrolled patients, and disease control was achieved in approximately 29%.

In the case of this clone: It has no known antigen specificity. Base qualities are not provided; no much larger clone lies one nucleotide away.

Paper-wide results and their limitations: Early dynamic changes in blood T cell clones, together with increased serum interferon-beta after radiation, were reported as the strongest predictors of response. After treatment with radiotherapy and ipilimumab, TCR clones that originated in tumors expanded in peripheral blood.

The study evaluated CTLA-4 blockade (ipilimumab) given together with focal radiation therapy in patients who had chemo-refractory metastatic non-small-cell lung cancer. Ends trimmed: V by 2 bases, J by 1 base; bases unmatched to a gene: 5. Based on the germline V gene, the CDR1 and CDR2 sequences are LGHNA and YNFKEQ. The CDR3 runs 15 amino acids, cysteine and phenylalanine included. Just the 45-base CDR3 DNA is kept, in frame starting at base 1. The library was generated by the immunoSEQ multiplex PCR assay. TCRdb carries this immuneACCESS record with in-frame sequences only. Its versions omit some clonotypes, under half of them owing to an unresolved V gene in the studies checked, with the rest unexplained. This sample lists under 95,000 clones; around 80% were detected once. The leading ten clones occupy 0.65% to 0.85% of the sample.

The sequence was collected from a human donor with non-small cell lung cancer who had stable disease on radiotherapy plus ipilimumab. Sequenced material: peripheral blood, taken from a patient treated with radiotherapy plus ipilimumab. The sequence links TRBV4-2 to TRBJ2-7, and 7 junctional nucleotides match TRBD1. In nucleotide form, the sequence is TGTGCCAGCAGCCAATTTCAGGGACAGTCCTACGAGCAGTACTTC. The translation is CASSQFQGQSYEQYF.